This paragraph reports one T cell receptor (beta chain). This specimen comes from a study of monozygotic twins with inflammatory bowel disease. CDR3 length equals 13 residues. Germline V gene data show CDR1 as SGHAT and CDR2 as FQNNGV. TCRdb reprocessed the 5' RACE reads and keeps a single row for each CDR3 protein, giving no DNA. This sample's clone table lists roughly 320,000 distinct CDR3 sequences. Sequencing was done on a sample of blood. The chain uses TRBV11-2 and TRBJ1-1. This sequence originates from a human donor with ulcerative colitis or Crohn's disease, or a healthy co-twin of an affected twin (not recorded which). The CDR3 loop is CASSLVPYTEAFF. The full variable domain, completed using reference TRBV11-2 and TRBJ1-1, is EAGVAQSPRYKIIEKRQSVAFWCNPISGHATLYWYQQILGQGPKLLIQFQNNGVVDDSQLPKDRFSAERLKGVDSTLKIQPAKLEDSAVYLCASSLVPYTEAFFGQGTRLTVV.